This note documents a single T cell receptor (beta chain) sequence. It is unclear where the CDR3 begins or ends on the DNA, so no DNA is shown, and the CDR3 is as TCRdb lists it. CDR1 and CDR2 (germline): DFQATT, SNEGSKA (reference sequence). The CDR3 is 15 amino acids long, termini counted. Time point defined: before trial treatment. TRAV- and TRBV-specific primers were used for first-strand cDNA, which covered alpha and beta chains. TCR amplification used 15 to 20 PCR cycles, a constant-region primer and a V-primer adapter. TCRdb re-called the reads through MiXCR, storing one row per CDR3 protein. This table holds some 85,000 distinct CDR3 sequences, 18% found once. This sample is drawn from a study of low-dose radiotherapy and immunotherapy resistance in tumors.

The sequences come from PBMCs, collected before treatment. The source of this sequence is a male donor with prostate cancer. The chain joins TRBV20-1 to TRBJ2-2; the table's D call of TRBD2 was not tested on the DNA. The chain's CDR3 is CSANSGGAGGELFFF.